This section outlines one TCR beta chain sequence together with its context. Its antigen remains unidentified. The record originates from a study of neurological immune-mediated disorders. Germline V gene lookup returns CDR1 SGHTA and CDR2 FQGTGA. V was shortened by 8 bases and J by 6 bases, with 18 bases between the two germline ends. This CDR3 contains 14 residues. Findings and limits, study-wide: The most TCR clonal expansion was seen in HTLV-1-associated myelopathy, and the least was seen in multiple sclerosis, which fell below healthy controls.

Synthesis of cDNA was accomplished via 5'RACE employing 10-nucleotide random UMIs. Every sequencing run gave over 200 million TCR-beta sequences, taken from 15-18 subjects. Using its own MiXCR run on the 5' RACE reads, TCRdb lists one record per CDR3 protein. This table holds around 10,000 distinct CDR3 sequences, more than 20% found once. The sorted libraries were made from some 960,000 CD4+ or CD8+ T cells. The clonotype was recovered from a woman aged 55-70 years with HTLV-1-associated myelopathy (HAM/TSP). Sequencing input: CD8+ T cells from blood. This sequence joins TRBV7-3 and TRBJ2-3, with D possibly being TRBD2 (7 bases). The CDR3 here is CASDLGGGGDTQYF. The CDR3 coding sequence is TGTGCCAGCGACTTAGGGGGGGGCGGGGATACGCAGTATTTT.